The rows below give T cell receptor beta chains drawn from one sample of a study of cytomegalovirus exposure and HLA in healthy donors. Sequencing was performed with immunoSEQ multiplex PCR; in TCRdb, only in-frame clones are kept and a portion is missing. The table has more than 80,000 clones, 50% to 80% seen once. Sample: PBMCs. The receptors were sampled from a man aged 55-75 years in good health and CMV-seronegative. Each CDR3 is given with its conserved first and last residue. A D gene is named only where the DNA matches it firmly. Only part of the rows carry a size: once, few, many, or a class if the clone is expanded.

clone size,D gene,J gene,V gene,CDR3 DNA,CDR3 protein
.,TRBD2,TRBJ2-7,TRBV7-9,TGTGCCAGCAGCCAGACTAGCGGTAGCTCCTACGAGCAGTACTTC,CASSQTSGSSYEQYF
.,.,TRBJ1-5,TRBV6-6,TGTGCCAGTACCTCCGGGACAAGTAATCAGCCCCAGCATTTT,CASTSGTSNQPQHF
few,.,TRBJ2-7,TRBV9,TGTGCCAGCAGCCCCCGGGATTGGGATTACGAGCAGTACTTC,CASSPRDWDYEQYF
.,.,TRBJ2-7,TRBV19,TGTGCCAGTAGTATAGGGAGGGAGGCCAGCTCCTACGAGCAGTACTTC,CASSIGREASSYEQYF
.,TRBD2,TRBJ2-5,TRBV7-9,TGTGCCAGCAGCTTTAGCGGGGTGTCCGAGACCCAGTACTTC,CASSFSGVSETQYF
.,TRBD1,TRBJ2-4,TRBV5-4,TGTGCCAGCAGCTGGGACAGGGGATCGGGAAACATTCAGTACTTC,CASSWDRGSGNIQYF
few,.,TRBJ1-3,TRBV28,TGTGCCAGCAGTTACAGCACCACCATATATTTT,CASSYSTTIYF
.,.,TRBJ1-1,TRBV27,TGTGCCAGCAGTTCCAGGAGGGGAGGGAACACTGAAGCTTTCTTT,CASSSRRGGNTEAFF
once,.,TRBJ1-4,TRBV19,TGTGCCACCGCCGAGAGGACTCCAACTAATGAAAAACTGTTTTTT,CATAERTPTNEKLFF
.,.,TRBJ2-2,TRBV7-3,TGTGCCAGCAGCCCCCACGGGCAGGGCAACACCGGGGAGCTGTTTTTT,CASSPHGQGNTGELFF
few,TRBD2,TRBJ2-3,TRBV14,TGTGCCAGCAGCCAAGAGGGGGGGAATACGCAGTATTTT,CASSQEGGNTQYF
.,.,TRBJ1-1,TRBV11-2,TGTGCCAGCAGCTTAGACACGGGGGGTGGAAGGGGTTTCTTT,CASSLDTGGGRGFF
.,TRBD1,TRBJ1-4,TRBV7-9,TGTGCCAGCAGCGTAAACCCAGGGGGGACTAATGAAAAACTGTTTTTT,CASSVNPGGTNEKLFF
.,.,TRBJ2-1,TRBV28,TGTGCCAGCAGTTTGCTATTTAGCGGCCTAGACAATGAGCAGTTCTTC,CASSLLFSGLDNEQFF
.,TRBD2,TRBJ2-2,TRBV5-1,TGCGCCAGCAGCACTCCACTAGCGGGGGGGACTGGGGAGCTGTTTTTT,CASSTPLAGGTGELFF
.,.,TRBJ2-5,TRBV6-1,TGTGCCAGCAGTGCTCGACAGGACAACTACCGAGAGACCCAGTACTTC,CASSARQDNYRETQYF
few,TRBD1,TRBJ1-1,TRBV5-8,TGTGCCAGCAGCCCAACAGGGGGCTGGAACACTGAAGCTTTCTTT,CASSPTGGWNTEAFF
.,.,TRBJ1-4,TRBV4-1,TGCGCCAGCAGCCAATCAAGGGGGGGAACAACTAATGAAAAACTGTTTTTT,CASSQSRGGTTNEKLFF
.,.,TRBJ2-7,TRBV2,TGTGCCAGCAGTGAAGCTACAGCTTTCTTCTCCTACGAGCAGTACTTC,CASSEATAFFSYEQYF
.,.,TRBJ2-6,TRBV28,TGTGCCAGCGGCACTGGGGCCAACGTCCTGACTTTC,CASGTGANVLTF
few,TRBD2,TRBJ2-3,TRBV5-1,TGCGCCAGCAGTGAGTGGAACGGGAGGTCCGCAGATACGCAGTATTTT,CASSEWNGRSADTQYF
.,.,TRBJ1-5,TRBV5-6,TGTGCCAGCAGCTTGAAAGGGGGTGGGACCCAGCATTTT,CASSLKGGGTQHF
.,TRBD1,TRBJ2-7,TRBV27,TGTGCCAGCAGTTTAAGAGGGACAGGGGGCAGCAGCTACGAGCAGTACTTC,CASSLRGTGGSSYEQYF
.,.,TRBJ1-3,TRBV6-5,TGTGCCAGCTCTCGGACATACTCTGGAAACACCATATATTTT,CASSRTYSGNTIYF
.,.,TRBJ1-1,TRBV16,TGTGCCAGCAGCCAATGGGAAAGGGGCGCTTTCTTT,CASSQWERGAFF
.,.,TRBJ2-4,TRBV19,TGTGCCAGTATTCCCCGGGAGTCGAACATTCAGTACTTC,CASIPRESNIQYF
few,.,TRBJ2-7,TRBV19,TGTGCCAGTAGTATTGAGCCAGGGGGGATCTACGAGCAGTACTTC,CASSIEPGGIYEQYF
.,.,TRBJ2-7,TRBV4-2,TGTGCCAGCAGCAAGGAGGACTTCTACGAGCAGTACTTC,CASSKEDFYEQYF
few,TRBD1,TRBJ2-3,TRBV10-3,TGTGCCATCAGGCCAATGACAGGGGCAGATACGCAGTATTTT,CAIRPMTGADTQYF
.,TRBD1,TRBJ1-2,TRBV6-1,TGTGCCAGCAGTGAACGCACAGGGGGGCAATACTATGGCTACACCTTC,CASSERTGGQYYGYTF
.,.,TRBJ1-6,TRBV25-1,TGTGCCAGCAGTGAACAGGGCCCTAATTCACCCCTCCACTTT,CASSEQGPNSPLHF
.,.,TRBJ1-1,TRBV7-2,TGTGCCAGGTCGGTGGGGCCTGGCACTGAAGCTTTCTTT,CARSVGPGTEAFF
.,.,TRBJ1-2,TRBV30,TGTGCCTGGAGTGGTATTGGCTTAAACTATGGCTACACCTTC,CAWSGIGLNYGYTF
few,.,TRBJ2-5,TRBV7-2,TGTGCCAGCAGCTTGGGGGGATACCAAGAGACCCAGTACTTC,CASSLGGYQETQYF
once,.,TRBJ1-3,TRBV30,TGTGCCTGGAGTCCCGCACCGGGATCTACGGGAAACACCATATATTTT,CAWSPAPGSTGNTIYF
once,.,TRBJ2-5,TRBV5-1,TGCGCCAGCGGCTCCACGGGGAGCCAAGAGACCCAGTACTTC,CASGSTGSQETQYF
.,.,TRBJ2-1,TRBV19,TGTGCCAGTACCCAAACGACCCAGCGCATCGACAATGAGCAGTTCTTC,CASTQTTQRIDNEQFF
.,.,TRBJ2-1,TRBV14,TGTGCCAGCAGCCCTAGCCACGGTTTCAATGAGCAGTTCTTC,CASSPSHGFNEQFF
.,.,TRBJ2-2,TRBV6-5,TGTGCCAGCAGTTACTCTAATTCCGGGGAGCTGTTTTTT,CASSYSNSGELFF
.,.,TRBJ2-3,TRBV5-6,TGTGCCAGCAGCTTGGGCGGTCACCCTCAATATTTT,CASSLGGHPQYF
.,.,TRBJ1-2,TRBV6-5,TGTGCCAGCAGTCGGGATATTGAGACTTATGGCTACACCTTC,CASSRDIETYGYTF
.,TRBD2,TRBJ2-3,TRBV6-4,TGTGCCAGCAGTGACTCGCTAGCGGGGGCAGATACGCAGTATTTT,CASSDSLAGADTQYF